Described below is a single T cell receptor (beta chain) sequence and its context. Germline lookup yields CDR1 SGHAT and CDR2 FQNNGV. V was trimmed by 0 bases and J by 7 bases, leaving 9 bases between them. The CDR3 is made up of 14 amino acids. This sample was taken from a study of blood T cell repertoires in COVID-19. The protocol was immunoSEQ multiplex PCR, while the TCRdb copy is restricted to in-frame clones and leaves out a portion. The data show some 120,000 clones, approximately 81% seen once. The chain recombines TRBV11-2 with TRBJ2-2; possibly TRBD1 for D (5 bases). Sequencing used peripheral blood. The clonotype was recovered from a woman in her 30s who had recovered from COVID-19. CDR3 protein: CASSLDGAIGELFF. The CDR3 nucleotides are TGTGCCAGCAGCTTAGATGGGGCCATCGGGGAGCTGTTTTTT. Together with reference TRBV11-2 and TRBJ2-2, the CDR3 gives the full variable domain: EAGVAQSPRYKIIEKRQSVAFWCNPISGHATLYWYQQILGQGPKLLIQFQNNGVVDDSQLPKDRFSAERLKGVDSTLKIQPAKLEDSAVYLCASSLDGAIGELFFGEGSRLTVL.